These 11 T cell receptor beta chains were all obtained from the same sample, sequenced in a study of blood T cell repertoires in COVID-19. Using immunoSEQ multiplex PCR, the repertoire was profiled, and TCRdb retains in-frame clones only, with some absent. The repertoire holds some 51,000 clones, with over 75% as singletons. Sequences were obtained from peripheral blood. These receptor sequences come from a man aged 40-50 years with acute or convalescent COVID-19.

The V and J genes are TRBV11-2 and TRBJ1-2; the D gene is possibly TRBD1 (6 bases). The V end was cut by 6 bases, the J end by 2 bases, with 13 bases between. Germline values: CDR1 SGHAT, CDR2 FQNNGV. This CDR3 is built from 14 residues. The CDR3 is CASSSGDPNYGYTF. The CDR3 bases are TGTGCCAGCAGTTCAGGGGACCCCAACTATGGCTACACCTTC.

The V and J genes are TRBV19 and TRBJ2-2; the D gene is possibly TRBD2 (5 bases). V lost 11 bases to trimming and J lost 4 bases, with 20 bases between them. Germline assignment: CDR1 LNHDA and CDR2 SQIVND (reference sequence). The CDR3 is 15 amino acids. The CDR3 reads CALDPKGDGTGELFF. The CDR3 nucleotides are TGTGCCCTAGACCCCAAGGGAGACGGCACCGGGGAGCTGTTTTTT.

V is TRBV5-1 and J is TRBJ2-7, with 10 bases aligning to TRBD2. This CDR3 is 14 amino acids long. V trimming: 1 base; J trimming: 3 bases; junction bases outside the gene matches: 1. Per the germline V gene, CDR1 is SGHRS and CDR2 is YFSETQ. The DNA of the CDR3 is TGCGCCAGCAGCTTGCCTAGCGGGAGCTACGAGCAGTACTTC. Amino acids: CASSLPSGSYEQYF.

The CDR3 loop reads CASRAGNNYGYTF. The CDR3 DNA sequence: TGTGCCAGCAGGGCCGGGAATAACTATGGCTACACCTTC. V is TRBV2 and J is TRBJ1-2; D is unresolved. V dropped 6 bases and J dropped 1 base, with 9 bases sitting between them. The germline CDR1 and CDR2 sequences are SNHLY and FYNNEI. This CDR3 spans 13 amino acids.

As DNA, the CDR3 is TGTGCCAGCAGCCCTAGCGGGAGGCGGGACTACGAGCAGTACTTC. It is translated as CASSPSGRRDYEQYF. This chain joins TRBV7-2 and TRBJ2-7, with 11 positions matching TRBD2. The trim removed 5 bases at V and 3 bases at J, leaving 6 bases unmatched. In germline, CDR1 is SGHTA, CDR2 FQGNSA. The length of the CDR3 is 15 residues.

The chain employs TRBV14 and TRBJ2-1; the D gene is possibly TRBD2 (6 bases). CDR3 length: 13 amino acids. Germline CDR1 and CDR2: SGHDN and FVKESK. With 1 base removed from V and 7 bases from J, the gap between germline ends came to 8 bases. CDR3: CASSQGGVNEQFF. CDR3 DNA sequence: TGTGCCAGCAGCCAAGGCGGGGTAAATGAGCAGTTCTTC.

The genes are TRBV6-5 and TRBJ2-1, with D possibly matching TRBD2 (6 bases). The V end lost 8 bases, the J end lost 6 bases, and 17 bases lay between the germline ends. Germline CDR1 reads MNHEY; CDR2 reads SVGAGI. This CDR3 comprises 14 residues. Written as DNA, the CDR3 is TGTGCCAGCCGCCCTGGGACTCCTCCCAATGAGCAGTTCTTC. Protein product: CASRPGTPPNEQFF.

The chain combines TRBV9 with TRBJ2-2, with 7 bases aligning to TRBD1. V gave up 3 bases and J gave up 5 bases; unmatched junction bases: 10. This CDR3 has 16 amino acids. The germline gives CDR1 SGDLS, CDR2 YYNGEE. The CDR3 DNA is TGTGCCAGCAGCGAATCGGACAGGTTAAGTACCGGGGAGCTGTTTTTT. Its protein product is CASSESDRLSTGELFF. The whole variable domain, filled in from reference TRBV9 and TRBJ2-2, reads DSGVTQTPKHLITATGQRVTLRCSPRSGDLSVYWYQQSLDQGLQFLIQYYNGEERAKGNILERFSAQQFPDLHSELNLSSLELGDSALYFCASSESDRLSTGELFFGEGSRLTVL.

This clone was seen only once. This chain links TRBV12-2 with TRBJ2-7; TRBD2 is the table's D call, not checked against the DNA. TRBV12-2 is noted as a pseudogene. This CDR3 is built from 17 residues. The CDR3 DNA follows: TGTGCAAGTCGCTTAGCGAGGGAATCAAGGTCCCGTTACGAGCAGTACTTC. It codes for CASRLARESRSRYEQYF.

This rearrangement joins TRBV5-6 to TRBJ2-5; perhaps TRBD1 as D (5 bases). Deletions cut 3 bases from V and 5 bases from J, with 14 bases between. The CDR3 spans 14 residues. CDR1 and CDR2 from the germline V gene are SGHDT and YYEEEE. CDR3 loop: CASSSATAGETQYF. As DNA, the CDR3 is TGTGCCAGCAGCTCTGCGACAGCCGGGGAGACCCAGTACTTC.

The J gene is TRBJ2-1, the V gene TRBV6-2 or TRBV6-3, with a weak D call TRBD1 (6 bases). CDR1 is MNHEY and CDR2 is SVGEGT in the germline V gene. Trimming shortened V by 5 bases and J by 5 bases, and 19 bases separated the two germline ends. CDR3 size: 16 residues. This CDR3 is CASSRGSRPPHNEQFF. The CDR3 DNA reads as TGTGCCAGCAGTAGGGGGAGCCGCCCCCCCCACAATGAGCAGTTCTTC.